This TCR beta chain is drawn from a study of T-cell memory formation after mild COVID-19. Notes on the study in general: For contracting clones, CD4+ ones sat mainly in CM and EM, CD8+ in EMRA. Clones that contracted from day 15 to 85 were balanced CD4/CD8, while later expanders leaned CD4+.

In regard to this clonotype: The antigen is undetermined. One end of the junction varies from germline; a read error may be responsible.

Per the germline V gene, CDR1 is SEHNR and CDR2 is FQNEAQ (reference sequence). This CDR3 is built from 20 residues. TCRdb reprocessed the 5' RACE reads via MiXCR and lists one record per CDR3 protein. The profile shows approximately 480,000 distinct CDR3 sequences, 18% of them singletons. V and J are TRBV7-9 and TRBJ1-1; 8 bases map to TRBD1. The sample taken for sequencing was PBMCs or a T cell subset sorted from them (not recorded which). The TCR sequence derives from an adult woman who had mild COVID-19 (a few samples of this study predate the infection). Cell type and time point are not known. CDR3 bases: TGTGCAAGCACCCGTAAGAGAGACACGGACAGGGTAAGGTTGAACACTGAAGCTTTCTTT. Translation: CASTRKRDTDRVRLNTEAFF. The full variable domain, in which reference TRBV7-9 and TRBJ1-1 provide the parts outside the CDR3, is DTGVSQNPRHKITKRGQNVTFRCDPISEHNRLYWYRQTLGQGPEFLTYFQNEAQLEKSRLLSDRFSAERPKGSFSTLEIQRTEQGDSAMYLCASTRKRDTDRVRLNTEAFFGQGTRLTVV.